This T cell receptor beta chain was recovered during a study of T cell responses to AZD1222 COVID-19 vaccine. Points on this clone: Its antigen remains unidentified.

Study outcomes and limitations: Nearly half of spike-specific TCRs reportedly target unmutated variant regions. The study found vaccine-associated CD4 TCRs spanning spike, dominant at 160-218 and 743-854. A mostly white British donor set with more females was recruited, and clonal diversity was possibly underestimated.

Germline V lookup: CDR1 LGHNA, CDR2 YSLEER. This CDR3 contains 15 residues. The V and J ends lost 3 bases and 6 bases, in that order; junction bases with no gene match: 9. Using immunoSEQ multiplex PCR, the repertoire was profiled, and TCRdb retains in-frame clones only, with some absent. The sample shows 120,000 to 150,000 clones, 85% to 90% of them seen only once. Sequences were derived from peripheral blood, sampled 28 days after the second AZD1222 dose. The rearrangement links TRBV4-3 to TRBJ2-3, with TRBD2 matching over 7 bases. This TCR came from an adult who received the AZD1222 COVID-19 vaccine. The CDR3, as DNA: TGCGCCAGCAGCCAGCCCGGCGGGGGTCTGGATACGCAGTATTTT. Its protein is CASSQPGGGLDTQYF.